The rows below give T cell receptor beta chains drawn from one sample of a study of T cell repertoires in cytomegalovirus infection. MiXCR was run by TCRdb on the reads, yielding one entry per CDR3 protein. This sample has some 450,000 distinct CDR3 sequences, with 31% found just once. The sequenced material came from PBMCs. These receptors were taken from a human donor in good health (CMV status not recorded). Some clones in this sample may be carry-over from other donors' samples. Both conserved end residues are part of each CDR3. The D gene is left open where the match is weak. Size is omitted from some rows. Given values are once, few, many or a class for expanded clones.

d_gene: .; j_gene: TRBJ1-2; v_gene: TRBV7-2; abundance: .; CDR3aa: CASSLSRANYGYTF; CDR3nt: TGTGCCAGCAGCTTATCCAGGGCTAACTATGGCTACACCTTC
d_gene: TRBD2; j_gene: TRBJ2-1; v_gene: TRBV11-1; abundance: .; CDR3aa: CASSDHGGNNEQFF; CDR3nt: TGTGCCAGCAGCGACCACGGGGGGAACAATGAGCAGTTCTTC
d_gene: .; j_gene: TRBJ1-5; v_gene: TRBV7-2; abundance: many; CDR3aa: CASSLDGRLGAQHF; CDR3nt: TGTGCCAGCAGCTTAGATGGACGCCTTGGGGCCCAGCATTTT
d_gene: TRBD1; j_gene: TRBJ2-3; v_gene: TRBV12-3/TRBV12-4; abundance: many; CDR3aa: CASSDGQESTDTQYF; CDR3nt: TGTGCCAGCAGTGATGGACAGGAGAGCACAGATACGCAGTATTTT
d_gene: .; j_gene: TRBJ1-1; v_gene: TRBV11-2; abundance: many; CDR3aa: CASSFTGEAFF; CDR3nt: TGTGCCAGCAGCTTTACTGGGGAAGCTTTCTTT
d_gene: .; j_gene: TRBJ1-2; v_gene: TRBV7-2; abundance: many; CDR3aa: CASSLAVAGGGYTF; CDR3nt: TGTGCCAGCAGTCTGGCTGTGGCAGGTGGTGGCTACACCTTC
d_gene: TRBD2; j_gene: TRBJ2-2; v_gene: TRBV13; abundance: .; CDR3aa: CASSLLLAGETGELFF; CDR3nt: TGTGCCAGCAGCTTACTTCTAGCGGGGGAAACCGGGGAGCTGTTTTTT
d_gene: TRBD1; j_gene: TRBJ1-1; v_gene: TRBV5-5; abundance: .; CDR3aa: CASSRLTGLGTEAFF; CDR3nt: TGTGCCAGCAGCCGACTGACAGGGCTGGGCACTGAAGCTTTCTTT
d_gene: TRBD1; j_gene: TRBJ1-5; v_gene: TRBV15; abundance: .; CDR3aa: CATSRGAAGGQPQHF; CDR3nt: TGTGCCACCAGCAGAGGCGCGGCAGGGGGCCAGCCCCAGCATTTT
d_gene: .; j_gene: TRBJ2-2; v_gene: TRBV2; abundance: .; CDR3aa: CASSPTQNTGELFF; CDR3nt: TGTGCCAGCAGTCCAACGCAGAACACCGGGGAGCTGTTTTTT
d_gene: .; j_gene: TRBJ1-2; v_gene: TRBV7-9; abundance: .; CDR3aa: CASRTGANYCYPF; CDR3nt: TGTGCCAGCAGGACTGGAGCTAACTATTGCTACCCCTTC
d_gene: .; j_gene: TRBJ1-1; v_gene: TRBV6-2/TRBV6-3; abundance: .; CDR3aa: CASSHTGPHMNTEAVF; CDR3nt: TGTGCCAGCAGTCATACAGGCCCCCACATGAACACTGAAGCTGTCTTT
d_gene: TRBD1; j_gene: TRBJ2-7; v_gene: TRBV7-2; abundance: medium-sized; CDR3aa: CASSLGDRGYEQYF; CDR3nt: TGTGCCAGCAGCTTGGGAGACAGGGGCTACGAGCAGTACTTC
d_gene: .; j_gene: TRBJ1-3; v_gene: TRBV15; abundance: few; CDR3aa: CATSRDKGESSGNTIYF; CDR3nt: TGTGCCACCAGCAGAGATAAGGGGGAATCCTCTGGAAACACCATATATTTT
d_gene: .; j_gene: TRBJ2-7; v_gene: TRBV4-1; abundance: .; CDR3aa: CASSQDAGGALTYEQYF; CDR3nt: TGCGCCAGCAGCCAAGACGCCGGCGGGGCCCTCACCTACGAGCAGTACTTC
d_gene: .; j_gene: TRBJ1-1; v_gene: TRBV4-1; abundance: .; CDR3aa: CASSQDGNKRVNTEAFF; CDR3nt: TGCGCCAGCAGCCAAGACGGTAACAAAAGGGTCAACACTGAAGCTTTCTTT